The 22 T cell receptor beta chains below were found in one sample sequenced in a study of patients and donors after allogeneic stem cell transplantation. TCRdb re-derived calls from the RT-PCR reads in MiXCR, one entry per CDR3 protein. The sample has roughly 940,000 distinct CDR3 sequences, over 15% seen once; the top ten hold 5% to 6.5%. The sequenced sample was blood, either unsorted or a sorted T cell fraction (not recorded which). The source of these receptors is a human donor who was either an allogeneic HSCT recipient or a stem cell or donor lymphocyte infusion donor (not recorded which). It is not recorded whose cells these are; they may come from a transplant donor.

This clonotype was counted only a few times. The chain uses TRBV3-1 and TRBJ1-1; possibly TRBD1 for D (6 bases). V lost 1 base and J lost 3, with 12 bases in between. There are 15 residues in the CDR3. The germline V gene encodes CDR1 LGHDT and CDR2 YNNKEL (reference sequence). The CDR3 region is CASSQGEGVYTEAFF. The CDR3 DNA reads TGTGCCAGCAGCCAAGGAGAGGGGGTTTACACTGAAGCTTTCTTT. The whole variable domain, remainder taken from reference TRBV3-1 and TRBJ1-1, is DTAVSQTPKYLVTQMGNDKSIKCEQNLGHDTMYWYKQDSKKFLKIMFSYNNKELIINETVPNRFSPKSPDKAHLNLHINSLELGDSAVYFCASSQGEGVYTEAFFGQGTRLTVV.

This clonotype was seen many times. J is TRBJ2-7 and V is TRBV7-2; no definite D call. Germline CDR1 SGHTA, CDR2 FQGNSA. V was cut by 3 bases and J by 3 bases, with 9 bases left in between. The CDR3 totals 13 residues. The CDR3 DNA reads TGTGCCAGCAGCTTGGGCCCCGGCTACGAGCAGTACTTC. Translated: CASSLGPGYEQYF.

This clonotype showed up just a few times. The chain links TRBV5-1 to TRBJ2-3; unclear D gene. CDR3 size: 13 residues. CDR1 and CDR2 (germline): SGHRS, YFSETQ. V shed 6 bases and J shed 0 bases, with 8 bases lying between them. Here the CDR3 DNA reads TGCGCCAGCAACGCGGTGAGCACAGATACGCAGTATTTT. Residues: CASNAVSTDTQYF. The full variable domain, in which reference TRBV5-1 and TRBJ2-3 provide the parts outside the CDR3, is KAGVTQTPRYLIKTRGQQVTLSCSPISGHRSVSWYQQTPGQGLQFLFEYFSETQRNKGNFPGRFSGRQFSNSRSEMNVSTLELGDSALYLCASNAVSTDTQYFGPGTRLTVL.

The V call is TRBV12-3 or TRBV12-4, the J call TRBJ2-7; 9 bases are shared with TRBD1. J lost 5 bases, V lost 6 bases, and 14 bases had no gene match. The CDR3 totals 16 residues. CDR3 DNA: TGTGCCAGCAGCCCAACACAGGGGGCTTTCGGGAACGAGCAGTACTTC. It codes for CASSPTQGAFGNEQYF.

In its sample, this clonotype was seen a few times. This chain links TRBV24-1 with TRBJ2-2; maybe TRBD1 (5 bases). The germline gives CDR1 KGHDR, CDR2 SFDVKD. Trimming removed 6 bases from V and 7 bases from J, with 11 bases in between. This CDR3 is built from 13 residues. This CDR3 is CATSSRVRGELFF. Written as DNA, the CDR3 is TGTGCCACCAGTAGCAGGGTTCGCGGGGAGCTGTTTTTT.

The J gene is TRBJ1-1, the V gene TRBV3-1; no clear D gene. The CDR3 loop spans 15 amino acids. Deletions cut 5 bases from V and 5 bases from J, with 18 bases between. Germline V CDR1 and CDR2: LGHDT, YNNKEL (reference sequence). The DNA of the CDR3 is TGTGCCAGCAGCTCCCGGACGGTGGTGGGGACTGAAGCTTTCTTT. The encoded protein is CASSSRTVVGTEAFF.

This clonotype was counted many times. The gene calls are TRBV12-3 or TRBV12-4 and TRBJ2-1, with a possible D match to TRBD2 (6 bases). The V end lost 2 bases, the J end lost 5 bases, and 13 bases lay between the germline ends. The CDR3 has 15 amino acids. CDR3 sequence (DNA): TGTGCCAGCAGTTTAATCGGGACTGCTAACAATGAGCAGTTCTTC. This translates into CASSLIGTANNEQFF.

This clonotype has just a few counts. The rearrangement joins TRBV30 to TRBJ1-2, with D maybe TRBD1 (5 bases). V dropped 8 bases and J dropped 7 bases, with 26 bases sitting between them. In germline, CDR1 is GTSNPN, CDR2 SVGIG (reference sequence). CDR3 size: 15 residues. The CDR3 is CARLTNFKDSFGYTF. In DNA form, the CDR3 reads TGTGCCAGACTGACGAACTTCAAAGACAGTTTTGGCTACACCTTC.

This sequence joins TRBV5-6 and TRBJ2-3; D gene uncertain. V shed 4 bases and J shed 4 bases, with 13 bases lying between them. The germline gives CDR1 SGHDT, CDR2 YYEEEE. This CDR3 is built from 14 residues. CDR3 sequence: CASSTLVSADTQYF. In DNA form, the CDR3 reads TGTGCCAGCAGCACCCTGGTATCGGCAGATACGCAGTATTTT. Combining the CDR3 with reference TRBV5-6 and TRBJ2-3 gives the whole variable domain DAGVTQSPTHLIKTRGQQVTLRCSPKSGHDTVSWYQQALGQGPQFIFQYYEEEERQRGNFPDRFSGHQFPNYSSELNVNALLLGDSALYLCASSTLVSADTQYFGPGTRLTVL.

This clonotype has only a few counts. The chain recombines TRBV5-1 with TRBJ1-6; D is unclear. The CDR3 length is 15 residues. The V gene lost 0 bases and the J gene lost 2 bases, with 6 bases spanning the gap. Germline values: CDR1 SGHRS, CDR2 YFSETQ. The CDR3: CASSLVGTYNSPLHF. The CDR3 DNA is TGCGCCAGCAGCTTGGTGGGAACCTATAATTCACCCCTCCACTTT.

This clonotype was counted only a few times. V gene TRBV20-1 combines with J gene TRBJ1-5; 7 positions match TRBD1. The germline V gene encodes CDR1 DFQATT and CDR2 SNEGSKA (reference sequence). V lost 6 bases and J lost 7; bases outside the gene matches: 15. The CDR3 extends over 15 amino acids. CDR3 protein: CSAPPGQGGDQPQHF. CDR3 sequence (DNA): TGCAGTGCCCCCCCGGGGCAGGGGGGGGACCAGCCCCAGCATTTT.

The V gene is TRBV6-1, the J gene TRBJ2-1; TRBD1 is a possible D gene (8 bases). Trimming removed 2 bases at V and 9 bases at J, with 17 bases between. CDR1 and CDR2 from the germline V gene are MNHNS and SASEGT. The CDR3 runs to 15 residues. CDR3 protein: CASSENPTGGVEQFF. The CDR3 nucleotides are TGTGCCAGCAGTGAAAATCCAACAGGGGGGGTTGAGCAGTTCTTC.

This clonotype turned up a few times. The chain links TRBV18 to TRBJ2-7; 10 bases are a match to TRBD1. Trimming removed 6 bases from V and 6 bases from J; junction bases left unmatched: 14. There are 16 residues in the CDR3. Germline V CDR1 and CDR2: KGHSH, LQKENI. CDR3 protein: CASSPSGTGERREQYF. CDR3 nucleotide sequence: TGTGCCAGCTCCCCATCCGGGACAGGGGAGAGACGCGAGCAGTACTTC.

V and J are TRBV5-1 and TRBJ1-1; the D gene is possibly TRBD1 (6 bases). The CDR3 is made up of 13 amino acids. CDR1 SGHRS and CDR2 YFSETQ come from the germline V gene. Trimming left V 4 bases short and J 5 bases short, with 12 bases between. CDR3 protein: CASSMTGFTEAFF. The DNA for the CDR3 is TGCGCCAGCAGCATGACAGGATTTACTGAAGCTTTCTTT.

In its sample, this clonotype was seen many times. The rearrangement joins TRBV7-2 to TRBJ1-1, with D tentatively TRBD1 (5 bases). The V gene's germline CDR1 is SGHTA and CDR2 FQGNSA. Trimming took 5 bases from V and 5 from J, leaving 12 bases between them. The length of the CDR3 is 13 residues. CDR3 coding DNA: TGTGCCAGCAGCCTCAGGGTTTCAACTGAAGCTTTCTTT. It specifies CASSLRVSTEAFF.

This clonotype was detected many times. This chain connects TRBV5-1 to TRBJ2-7; the match to TRBD2 covers 11 bases. Germline CDR1 SGHRS, CDR2 YFSETQ. The CDR3 is 15 amino acids. With V trimmed by 5 bases and J by 4 bases, 8 bases remained unmatched. The CDR3 DNA reads as TGCGCCAGCAGTTCCGGACTAGCGGGTCTTTACGAGCAGTACTTC. This gives the protein CASSSGLAGLYEQYF. The whole variable domain, filled in from reference TRBV5-1 and TRBJ2-7, reads KAGVTQTPRYLIKTRGQQVTLSCSPISGHRSVSWYQQTPGQGLQFLFEYFSETQRNKGNFPGRFSGRQFSNSRSEMNVSTLELGDSALYLCASSSGLAGLYEQYFGPGTRLTVT.

The genes are TRBV18 and TRBJ2-1; maybe TRBD1 (7 bases). The germline gives CDR1 KGHSH, CDR2 LQKENI. The CDR3 consists of 14 residues. V was trimmed by 3 bases and J by 6 bases, leaving 12 bases between them. The CDR3 loop is CASSPEGASNEQFF. The CDR3 DNA follows: TGTGCCAGCTCACCGGAGGGGGCGAGCAATGAGCAGTTCTTC.

This sequence joins TRBV18 and TRBJ2-7, with D possibly matching TRBD1 (6 bases). There are 13 residues in the CDR3. Germline values: CDR1 KGHSH, CDR2 LQKENI. The ends were cut back, 3 bases at V and 4 bases at J, with 10 bases in the middle. CDR3: CASSPQRGYEQYF. Here the CDR3 DNA reads TGTGCCAGCTCACCCCAGAGGGGGTACGAGCAGTACTTC.

The rearrangement uses TRBV12-3 or TRBV12-4 and TRBJ1-5; the D is unclear. There are 15 residues in the CDR3. Trimming took 5 bases from V and 2 from J, leaving 13 bases between them. The CDR3 here is CASSAPVLGNQPQHF. For the CDR3, the DNA is TGTGCCAGCAGTGCCCCGGTTCTTGGCAATCAGCCCCAGCATTTT.

This chain links TRBV21-1 with TRBJ2-1; the DNA was not used to check the table's D call, TRBD2. TRBV21-1 is a pseudogene. There are 16 residues in the CDR3. CDR3 region: CASSIVLAGGGNEQFF. CDR3 bases: TGTGCCAGCAGCATCGTACTAGCGGGAGGGGGGAATGAGCAGTTCTTC.

The chain joins TRBV29-1 to TRBJ1-1; a possible D gene is TRBD1 (5 bases). The CDR3 sequence is 12 residues long. CDR1 is SQVTM and CDR2 is ANQGSEA in the germline V gene. Deletions cut 6 bases from V and 8 bases from J, with 16 bases between. Here the CDR3 DNA reads TGCAGCGTAATTTTGGGGCCAACAGAAGCTTTCTTT. Protein: CSVILGPTEAFF.

This clonotype was counted at least ten times. CDR3 DNA sequence: TGCAGCGTAAAAGGGGGGACTGGTGGGAATGCTGAAGCTTTCTTT. Protein product: CSVKGGTGGNAEAFF. The V call is TRBV29-1, the J call TRBJ1-1, with a weak D call TRBD1 (6 bases). The V end lost 6 bases, the J end lost 6 bases, and 23 bases lay between the germline ends. The germline gives CDR1 SQVTM, CDR2 ANQGSEA. The CDR3 has 15 amino acids.